The entry below describes one T cell receptor (beta chain). Its antigen is still unknown. PCR employed 60 Vbeta and 13 Jbeta primers. The assay was immunoSEQ multiplex PCR, and TCRdb's table has in-frame clones only and misses some. This table has 150,000 to 200,000 clones, approximately 80% appearing once. This sample was taken from a study of cytomegalovirus exposure and HLA in healthy donors. The ends were cut back, 7 bases at V and 3 bases at J, with 9 bases in the middle. Germline CDR1 SQVTM, CDR2 ANQGSEA. CDR3 length equals 11 residues. Findings of the study overall: Productive rates of about 87% or about 30% were seen for most TCR beta V segments in an earlier analysis. A few V segments could not be told apart, such as TRBV6-2 and TRBV6-3, and were left out.

The specimen was PBMCs. The gene calls are TRBV29-1 and TRBJ1-2; D is undetermined. The clonotype comes from a woman aged 50 to 60 in good health and CMV-seronegative. For the CDR3, the DNA is TGCAGCGGAAGGGAGGACTATGGCTACACCTTC. Protein: CSGREDYGYTF.